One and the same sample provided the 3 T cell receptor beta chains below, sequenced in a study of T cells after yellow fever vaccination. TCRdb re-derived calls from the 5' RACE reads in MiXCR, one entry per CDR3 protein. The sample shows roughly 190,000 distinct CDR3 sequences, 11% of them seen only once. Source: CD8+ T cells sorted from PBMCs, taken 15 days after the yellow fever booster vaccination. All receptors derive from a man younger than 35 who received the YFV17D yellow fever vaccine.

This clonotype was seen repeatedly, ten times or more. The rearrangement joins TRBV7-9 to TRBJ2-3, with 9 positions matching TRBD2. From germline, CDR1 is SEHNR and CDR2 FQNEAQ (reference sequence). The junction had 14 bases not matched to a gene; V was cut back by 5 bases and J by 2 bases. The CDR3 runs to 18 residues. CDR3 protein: CASSPSLAGDGITDTQYF. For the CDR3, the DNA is TGTGCCAGCAGCCCTAGTTTAGCGGGGGACGGGATCACAGATACGCAGTATTTT.

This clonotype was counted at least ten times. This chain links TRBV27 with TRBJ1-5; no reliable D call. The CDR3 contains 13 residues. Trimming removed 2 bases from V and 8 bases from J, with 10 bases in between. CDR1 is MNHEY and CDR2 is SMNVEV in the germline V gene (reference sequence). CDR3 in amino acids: CASSLGVPEPQHF. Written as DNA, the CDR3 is TGTGCCAGCAGTTTAGGTGTTCCAGAGCCCCAGCATTTT.

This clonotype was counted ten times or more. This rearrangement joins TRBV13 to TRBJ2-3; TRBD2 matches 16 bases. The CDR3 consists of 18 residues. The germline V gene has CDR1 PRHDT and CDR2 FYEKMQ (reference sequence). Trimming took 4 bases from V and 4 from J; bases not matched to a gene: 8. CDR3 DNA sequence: TGTGCCAGCAGCTACGGGACTAGCGGGGGGGCGTCAGCAGATACGCAGTATTTT. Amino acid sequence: CASSYGTSGGASADTQYF. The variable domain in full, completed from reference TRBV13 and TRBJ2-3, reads AAGVIQSPRHLIKEKRETATLKCYPIPRHDTVYWYQQGPGQDPQFLISFYEKMQSDKGSIPDRFSAQQFSDYHSELNMSSLELGDSALYFCASSYGTSGGASADTQYFGPGTRLTVL.